This T cell receptor delta chain was sequenced in a study of intestinal T cells in coeliac disease. Across the study: TRG cohort coeliac patients averaged 16.0 years; controls averaged about 55. In the TRD cohort, anti-tTG was raised in every coeliac patient, no control. General observations from the study: With TRG, nearly 95% of biopsies (about 95% of the roughly 54) were classified correctly. Using TRD kmers, classification was 22 of 22 correct; leave-one-out accuracy reportedly approximately 89%.

The bulk TRD library came from roughly 150 ng of biopsy DNA amplified with BIOMED-2 primers. TCRdb re-called clones from the multiplex PCR reads via CATT. The repertoire holds roughly 1,500 delta-chain clones, with 69% as singletons. Trimming left V 3 bases short and J 1 base short, with 11 bases between. Germline V CDR1 and CDR2: GEAIGNYY, EKD. This CDR3 is 14 amino acids long. Regarding this clone: Its antigen is as yet unknown. This probably arose from a read error, given a far larger clone one base away. This sample includes further DNA sequences coding for the same CDR3.

Genomic DNA came from ten approximately 4.8-µm formalin-fixed paraffin-embedded scrolls per case. The sample consisted of a duodenal biopsy. V is TRDV2 and J is TRDJ1, with D possibly TRDD3 on 5 matching bases. The clonotype was recovered from a human donor with celiac disease. Here the CDR3 DNA reads TGTGCCTGTGACGTCGTAGGGGGCACCGATAAACTCATCTTT. Its translation is CACDVVGGTDKLIF.